This is a list of T cell receptor beta chains from one sample in a study of early T cells in non-severe SARS-CoV-2 infection. TCRdb reanalysed the 5' RACE reads using MiXCR and keeps one entry per CDR3 protein. The table includes about 83,000 distinct CDR3 sequences, over 11% detected once. The sample comprised whole blood. These receptors came from an adult who was a healthcare worker with PCR-confirmed SARS-CoV-2 infection or an uninfected control (not recorded which). Each CDR3 is given with its conserved first and last residue. Fields, in order: clone size, D gene, V gene, J gene, CDR3 DNA, CDR3 protein. D genes are given only for firm matches. Size is stated for part of the rows, as once, few or many counts, or as a class when the clone is expanded.

size: few
D: -
V: TRBV15
J: TRBJ2-7
DNA: TGTGCCACCAGCAGAGATAAGAGGGGTCGCGCCTACGAGCAGTACTTC
CDR3: CATSRDKRGRAYEQYF

size: -
D: TRBD1
V: TRBV6-6
J: TRBJ1-3
DNA: TGTGCCAGCAGCCAGGGGACAGCTGGTTCTGGAAACACCATATATTTT
CDR3: CASSQGTAGSGNTIYF

size: few
D: -
V: TRBV18
J: TRBJ1-5
DNA: TGTGCCAGCTCACCATCCGGGGGGCTGGGCAATCAGCCCCAGCATTTT
CDR3: CASSPSGGLGNQPQHF

size: few
D: TRBD1
V: TRBV2
J: TRBJ2-3
DNA: TGTGCCAGCAGTAGACAGGGGGCGCAGTATTTT
CDR3: CASSRQGAQYF

size: -
D: -
V: TRBV7-9
J: TRBJ2-1
DNA: TGTGCCAGCTCCGACCCCTCCAATGAGCAGTTCTTC
CDR3: CASSDPSNEQFF

size: -
D: -
V: TRBV11-2
J: TRBJ2-4
DNA: TGTGCCAGCAGCTTAGAACCAGGGCGGACCAAAAACATTCAGTACTTC
CDR3: CASSLEPGRTKNIQYF

size: many
D: -
V: TRBV4-1
J: TRBJ2-7
DNA: TGCGCCAGCAGCCAAGATCAAGCGGGTCGGGAGCAGTACTTC
CDR3: CASSQDQAGREQYF

size: once
D: TRBD2
V: TRBV3-1
J: TRBJ2-3
DNA: TGTGCCAGCAGCCAAGTGGCTAGCGGGGTGACGCCGCAGTATTTT
CDR3: CASSQVASGVTPQYF

size: few
D: TRBD1
V: TRBV6-5
J: TRBJ2-7
DNA: TGTGCCAGCAGTTCCGGGGACAGGAGGAACGAGCAGTACTTC
CDR3: CASSSGDRRNEQYF

size: few
D: -
V: TRBV7-8
J: TRBJ1-4
DNA: TGTGCCAGCAGCTTAGGATTGGGGGGCAGGGAAAAACTGTTTTTT
CDR3: CASSLGLGGREKLFF

size: few
D: TRBD2
V: TRBV5-5
J: TRBJ2-1
DNA: TGTGCCAGCAGCAGGGAGGGAAGCTCCTACAATGAGCAGTTCTTC
CDR3: CASSREGSSYNEQFF

size: -
D: -
V: TRBV6-2/TRBV6-3
J: TRBJ1-2
DNA: TGTGCCAGCAGTTCGAACCTCCCAGGGTCGCAGGGCTACACCTTC
CDR3: CASSSNLPGSQGYTF

size: many
D: -
V: TRBV5-1
J: TRBJ2-2
DNA: TGCGCCAGCAGCTTCACAATTGACCCGAACACCGGGGAGCTGTTTTTT
CDR3: CASSFTIDPNTGELFF

size: -
D: -
V: TRBV28
J: TRBJ1-1
DNA: TGTGCCAGCAGTTCGCCCCCGGGGGCTGAAGCTTTCTTT
CDR3: CASSSPPGAEAFF

size: -
D: -
V: TRBV19
J: TRBJ2-3
DNA: TGTGCCAGTAGTATCGGGGGCCCAGATACGCAGTATTTT
CDR3: CASSIGGPDTQYF

size: many
D: TRBD1
V: TRBV19
J: TRBJ1-2
DNA: TGTGCCAGTAGTGCCGGGACAGGCCTTGGCTACACCTTC
CDR3: CASSAGTGLGYTF

size: -
D: TRBD1
V: TRBV3-1
J: TRBJ1-1
DNA: TGTGCCAGCAGCTTGGACAGGGATTCTTTCTTT
CDR3: CASSLDRDSFF

size: -
D: TRBD2
V: TRBV6-5
J: TRBJ2-7
DNA: TGTGCCAGCAGTTACGGGGGTAGCGGGCCTTCCTACGAGCAGTACTTC
CDR3: CASSYGGSGPSYEQYF

size: -
D: -
V: TRBV6-5
J: TRBJ2-1
DNA: TGTGCCAGCAGTTACTCGACGGGAGAAAGGAGGAATGAGCAGTTCTTC
CDR3: CASSYSTGERRNEQFF

size: -
D: TRBD2
V: TRBV29-1
J: TRBJ2-7
DNA: TGCAGCGGGGGACTAGCGGGATCCTACGAGCAGTACTTC
CDR3: CSGGLAGSYEQYF

size: many
D: -
V: TRBV3-1
J: TRBJ2-1
DNA: TGTGCCAGCAGCCACGGCGTGGGGGCGAAGGACAATGAGCAGTTCTTC
CDR3: CASSHGVGAKDNEQFF

size: few
D: TRBD2
V: TRBV6-5
J: TRBJ2-3
DNA: TGTGCCAGCAGGCCAACCTCCGGGACTAGCGGACACTATAGCACAGATACGCAGTATTTT
CDR3: CASRPTSGTSGHYSTDTQYF

size: many
D: -
V: TRBV28
J: TRBJ2-7
DNA: TGTGCCAGCAGTCTGGCCGGGACCAGCTACGAGCAGTACTTC
CDR3: CASSLAGTSYEQYF

size: few
D: TRBD2
V: TRBV11-2
J: TRBJ2-1
DNA: TGTGCCAGCACCCCTGGAACTAGCGGGTACAATGAGCAGTTCTTC
CDR3: CASTPGTSGYNEQFF

size: many
D: -
V: TRBV19
J: TRBJ1-5
DNA: TGTGCCAGTAGTATGAGCAGCAATCAGCCCCAGCATTTT
CDR3: CASSMSSNQPQHF

size: many
D: -
V: TRBV30
J: TRBJ1-1
DNA: TGTGCCTGGGCAGAAGCCACTGAAGCTTTCTTT
CDR3: CAWAEATEAFF

size: many
D: -
V: TRBV2
J: TRBJ1-1
DNA: TGTGCCAGCGGCGAGGTTGAAGCTTTCTTT
CDR3: CASGEVEAFF

size: many
D: -
V: TRBV18
J: TRBJ2-7
DNA: TGTGCCAGCTCACTCCAGTCAGCGTCGACCTACGAGCAGTACTTC
CDR3: CASSLQSASTYEQYF

size: -
D: TRBD1
V: TRBV7-8
J: TRBJ1-1
DNA: TGTGCCAGCAGCTTATCTGGGACAGGAATGAACACTGAAGCTTTCTTT
CDR3: CASSLSGTGMNTEAFF

size: many
D: -
V: TRBV10-3
J: TRBJ2-5
DNA: TGTGCCATCAGTGAGCTGGGGACACAAGAGACCCAGTACTTC
CDR3: CAISELGTQETQYF

size: -
D: TRBD1
V: TRBV14
J: TRBJ2-1
DNA: TGTGCCAGCAGCCACCGAAGGGACAGGGGGTCCTACAATGAGCAGTTCTTC
CDR3: CASSHRRDRGSYNEQFF

size: -
D: -
V: TRBV29-1
J: TRBJ2-3
DNA: TGCAGCGTCGCCGGGGGTCACAGGGGAGATGGAGATACGCAGTATTTT
CDR3: CSVAGGHRGDGDTQYF

size: many
D: TRBD1
V: TRBV14
J: TRBJ2-2
DNA: TGTGCCAGCAGCCAAGTACAAGGGACAGGGAGTACCGGGGAGCTGTTTTTT
CDR3: CASSQVQGTGSTGELFF